The 23 T cell receptor beta chains reported below all come from one sample, sequenced in a study of T cells in localized non-small cell lung cancer. The assay was immunoSEQ multiplex PCR, and TCRdb's table has in-frame clones only and misses some. Here the sample spans under 60,000 clones, roughly 88% being singletons. The sequenced sample was peripheral blood, obtained before any cancer treatment. These receptors were obtained from a male donor aged 60 or older with stage III squamous cell lung carcinoma.

This chain connects TRBV30 to TRBJ1-6; D possibly corresponds to TRBD1 (6 bases). Trimming cost V 3 bases and J 4 bases, with 7 bases left between them. Germline V lookup: CDR1 GTSNPN, CDR2 SVGIG (reference sequence). This CDR3 has 13 residues. CDR3 in amino acids: CAWRDRYNSPLHF. The CDR3 DNA is TGTGCCTGGAGGGACAGATATAATTCACCCCTCCACTTT.

The V gene is TRBV6-6, the J gene TRBJ2-3; 8 bases are shared with TRBD1. After removal of 5 bases from V and 1 base from J, the junction contained 8 bases not matched to a gene. The CDR3 is 16 residues long. Germline V CDR1 and CDR2: MNHNY, SVGAGI (reference sequence). The CDR3 DNA is TGTGCCAGCAGTCGCATTGGACAGGGTGGCACAGATACGCAGTATTTT. It is translated as CASSRIGQGGTDTQYF.

The chain is built from TRBV11-2 and TRBJ2-2, with 15 positions matching TRBD2. After removal of 5 bases from V and 4 bases from J, the junction contained 5 bases not matched to a gene. Germline assignment: CDR1 SGHAT and CDR2 FQNNGV. The length of the CDR3 is 17 residues. In DNA, the CDR3 is TGTGCCAGCAGCAAGGGACTAGCGGGAGGTCCCACCGGGGAGCTGTTTTTT. Encoded protein: CASSKGLAGGPTGELFF.

This sequence joins TRBV9 and TRBJ2-1, with TRBD2 matching 8 bases. This CDR3 has 16 amino acids. V shed 3 bases, J shed 1 base, and the junction held 6 bases outside the gene matches. CDR1 and CDR2 from the germline V gene are SGDLS and YYNGEE. This CDR3 reads CASSESGGRSYNEQFF. The CDR3 coding sequence is TGTGCCAGCAGCGAGAGCGGGGGTAGGTCCTACAATGAGCAGTTCTTC.

The gene calls are TRBV6-5 and TRBJ1-4, with TRBD1 matching 9 bases. Germline CDR1 and CDR2: MNHEY and SVGAGI. This CDR3 has 14 amino acids. V lost 6 bases, J lost 6 bases, and 5 bases stayed unmatched. Here the CDR3 reads CASRSTGGDEKLFF. The CDR3 DNA reads TGTGCCAGCAGATCAACAGGGGGCGATGAAAAACTGTTTTTT.

The chain links TRBV2 to TRBJ1-1; D is uncertain. Looked up from germline, CDR1 is SNHLY and CDR2 is FYNNEI. This CDR3 has 14 amino acids. V shed 4 bases and J shed 1 base, with 10 bases lying between them. CDR3 protein: CASSVLAGNTEAFF. Here the CDR3 DNA reads TGTGCCAGCAGTGTGTTGGCAGGGAACACTGAAGCTTTCTTT.

The chain is built from TRBV2 and TRBJ1-6; tentative D call: TRBD1 (5 bases). Trimming pared 1 base from V and 6 bases from J, leaving 13 bases between. The CDR3 extends over 16 amino acids. The V gene's germline CDR1 is SNHLY and CDR2 FYNNEI. The CDR3 is CASSEEAGLINSPLHF. The CDR3 nucleotides are TGTGCCAGCAGTGAAGAGGCGGGGCTCATTAATTCACCCCTCCACTTT.

This clone was observed a few times. The chain links TRBV2 to TRBJ1-5; D gene ambiguous. Trimming took off 5 bases at V and 2 bases at J, with 7 bases between the two ends. The CDR3 loop spans 13 amino acids. Germline V gene sequence: CDR1 SNHLY, CDR2 FYNNEI. CDR3 sequence: CASSIDGNQPQHF. CDR3 DNA sequence: TGTGCCAGCAGTATCGACGGCAATCAGCCCCAGCATTTT.

The chain joins TRBV19 to TRBJ2-5; D gene unclear. The CDR3 length is 13 residues. In germline, CDR1 is LNHDA, CDR2 SQIVND (reference sequence). Trimming cost V 3 bases and J 5 bases, with 10 bases left between them. The CDR3 coding sequence is TGTGCCAGTAGTATCCGGTATCCGGAGACCCAGTACTTC. This gives the protein CASSIRYPETQYF.

The chain couples TRBV4-2 to TRBJ1-2; 7 nucleotides align to TRBD1. Trimming cost V 4 bases and J 3 bases; bases outside gene matches: 5. This CDR3 is 14 amino acids long. Germline V gene lookup returns CDR1 LGHNA and CDR2 YNFKEQ. The CDR3 region is CASSPGDRDYGYTF. The CDR3 DNA sequence: TGTGCCAGCAGCCCCGGAGACAGGGACTATGGCTACACCTTC.

The J gene is TRBJ2-2, the V gene TRBV9; D gene ambiguous. V was shortened by 6 bases and J by 2 bases, with 17 bases between the two germline ends. The CDR3 has 16 amino acids. Germline CDR1 reads SGDLS; CDR2 reads YYNGEE. The CDR3 loop reads CASTPGVPVNTGELFF. The DNA of the CDR3 is TGTGCCAGCACCCCTGGGGTACCTGTTAACACCGGGGAGCTGTTTTTT.

This chain connects TRBV19 to TRBJ1-5, with TRBD1 as a possible D gene (6 bases). V gave up 1 base and J gave up 5 bases, with 12 bases separating them. CDR3 length equals 15 residues. Germline CDR1 is LNHDA and CDR2 is SQIVND (reference sequence). In DNA form, the CDR3 reads TGTGCCAGTAGTATAGCAAGGGGGGCGGATCAGCCCCAGCATTTT. Translation gives CASSIARGADQPQHF.

The chain is built from TRBV5-1 and TRBJ2-1, with 10 bases that match TRBD2. CDR3 length equals 16 residues. Germline CDR1 SGHRS, CDR2 YFSETQ. Trimming took 4 bases from V and 5 from J; bases not matched to a gene: 9. The CDR3 sequence is CASSALPAGGHNEQFF. The CDR3, as DNA: TGCGCCAGCAGCGCCCTCCCAGCGGGGGGGCACAATGAGCAGTTCTTC.

The genes are TRBV25-1 and TRBJ2-1; D possibly corresponds to TRBD2 (6 bases). V gave up 3 bases and J gave up 3 bases, with 15 bases separating them. The germline V gene has CDR1 MGHDK and CDR2 SYGVNS. This CDR3 is built from 16 residues. The DNA for the CDR3 is TGTGCCAGCAGTGATTCGGGAGCAGGACACTACAATGAGCAGTTCTTC. It specifies CASSDSGAGHYNEQFF.

V is TRBV9 and J is TRBJ2-3; D unclear. This CDR3 region has 13 residues. The V gene lost 2 bases and the J gene lost 2 bases, with 6 bases spanning the gap. From germline, CDR1 is SGDLS and CDR2 YYNGEE. DNA of the CDR3: TGTGCCAGCAGCGTGGGCATCACAGATACGCAGTATTTT. Translation: CASSVGITDTQYF. The full variable domain, with the rest looked up from reference TRBV9 and TRBJ2-3, is DSGVTQTPKHLITATGQRVTLRCSPRSGDLSVYWYQQSLDQGLQFLIQYYNGEERAKGNILERFSAQQFPDLHSELNLSSLELGDSALYFCASSVGITDTQYFGPGTRLTVL.

Within the sample, this clone is medium-sized. The J gene is TRBJ1-2, the V gene TRBV5-4; TRBD1 matches 8 bases. The CDR3 consists of 15 residues. Germline CDR1 is SGHNT and CDR2 is YYREEE (reference sequence). The ends lost 3 bases at V and 0 bases at J; junction bases unmatched: 4. In DNA, the CDR3 is TGTGCCAGCAGCTACTTGGGACAGGCTAACTATGGCTACACCTTC. Translation: CASSYLGQANYGYTF.

J is TRBJ2-5 and V is TRBV23-1; 8 bases match TRBD1. TRBV23-1 is classed as an ORF, of uncertain function. CDR3 length: 20 residues. V trimming: 0 bases; J trimming: 2 bases; junction bases outside the gene matches: 17. The DNA of the CDR3 is TGCGCCAGCAGTCAATCGTCCCTCTGGACAGGGAACATCCTACAAGAGACCCAGTACTTC. Its protein product is CASSQSSLWTGNILQETQYF.

The chain is built from TRBV28 and TRBJ1-6, with a tentative D call TRBD1 (6 bases). Germline-derived CDR1 and CDR2 are MDHEN and SYDVKM. The ends were cut back, 4 bases at V and 9 bases at J, with 16 bases in the middle. The CDR3 has 15 residues. CDR3 coding DNA: TGTGCCAGCAGTTCTTACGAACAGGGTGGTTCACCCCTCCACTTT. As protein: CASSSYEQGGSPLHF.

This clone was detected once. The J gene is TRBJ1-4, the V gene TRBV18; weak D call: TRBD1 (5 bases). Germline V gene sequence: CDR1 KGHSH, CDR2 LQKENI. This CDR3 has 17 residues. Trimming left V 4 bases short and J 3 bases short, with 18 bases between. CDR3 nucleotides: TGTGCCAGCTCACTTTACACCCTGACAGAACCTAATGAAAAACTGTTTTTT. Encoded protein: CASSLYTLTEPNEKLFF.

This rearrangement joins TRBV19 to TRBJ1-2; tentatively, D is TRBD1 (6 bases). From germline, CDR1 is LNHDA and CDR2 SQIVND (reference sequence). V was cut by 5 bases and J by 2 bases, with 12 bases left in between. This CDR3 contains 14 residues. The CDR3 spells CASSRGGINYGYTF. The CDR3 DNA reads TGTGCCAGTAGTCGAGGGGGAATCAACTATGGCTACACCTTC.

The V and J genes are TRBV10-1 and TRBJ2-3, with 8 bases fitting TRBD2. The CDR3 has 16 residues. Looked up from germline, CDR1 is WNHNN and CDR2 is SYGVQD (reference sequence). V lost 2 bases to trimming and J lost 4 bases; unmatched junction nucleotides: 8. For the CDR3, the DNA is TGCGCCAGCAGTGAGATGAGCGGACTAGCAGCAGATACGCAGTATTTT. Protein sequence: CASSEMSGLAADTQYF.

The rearrangement uses TRBV5-1 and TRBJ2-1; D is ambiguous. V was clipped by 4 bases and J by 3 bases, with 11 bases between them. The germline V gene has CDR1 SGHRS and CDR2 YFSETQ. The CDR3 extends over 14 amino acids. CDR3 sequence: CASSTWTHYNEQFF. CDR3 nucleotide sequence: TGCGCCAGCAGCACCTGGACCCACTACAATGAGCAGTTCTTC. Based on the CDR3 plus reference TRBV5-1 and TRBJ2-1, the full variable domain is KAGVTQTPRYLIKTRGQQVTLSCSPISGHRSVSWYQQTPGQGLQFLFEYFSETQRNKGNFPGRFSGRQFSNSRSEMNVSTLELGDSALYLCASSTWTHYNEQFFGPGTRLTVL.

The rearrangement links TRBV18 to TRBJ2-3, with 10 bases fitting TRBD2. The CDR3 totals 15 residues. Per germline, CDR1 KGHSH and CDR2 LQKENI. J lost 2 bases, V lost 3 bases, and 2 bases had no gene match. CDR3 nucleotides: TGTGCCAGCTCACCTAGCGGGGGGTTCACAGATACGCAGTATTTT. This translates into CASSPSGGFTDTQYF. Complete variable domain (other parts from reference TRBV18 and TRBJ2-3): NAGVMQNPRHLVRRRGQEARLRCSPMKGHSHVYWYRQLPEEGLKFMVYLQKENIIDESGMPKERFSAEFPKEGPSILRIQQVVRGDSAAYFCASSPSGGFTDTQYFGPGTRLTVL.